This passage covers 28 T cell receptor beta chains from one sample sequenced in a study of regulatory T cells in long-lasting Graves disease. In building TCR beta libraries, iRepertoire HTBI primers were used together with Arm-PCR of CDR3 regions. Each CDR3 protein gets one entry after TCRdb re-called the multiplex PCR reads with MiXCR. The sample contains approximately 560,000 distinct CDR3 sequences, about 16% of which appear only once. Sample time point: newly diagnosed GD, antithyroid drugs for less than 3 months. With RNA extracted from PBMCs as input, the TCR library was made. This same sample was also taken into another study, of T cells in Graves' hyperthyroidism and ophthalmopathy.

The specimen comprised peripheral blood mononuclear cells (PBMCs), sampled at new diagnosis, from a patient treated with antithyroid drugs. The receptor set was obtained from a man between 18 and 29 years old with Graves disease.

V is TRBV13 and J is TRBJ2-7; D is possibly TRBD1 (6 bases). V was trimmed by 4 bases and J by 1 base, leaving 11 bases between them. The germline CDR1 and CDR2 sequences are PRHDT and FYEKMQ (reference sequence). There are 14 residues in the CDR3. CDR3 sequence reads: CASSSRQDSYEQYF. The CDR3 DNA is TGTGCCAGCAGCTCCCGACAGGATTCCTACGAGCAGTACTTC.

V and J are TRBV12-5 and TRBJ2-7; D is ambiguous. The CDR3 has 12 residues. Germline V lookup: CDR1 LGHNT, CDR2 FRNRAP. V dropped 6 bases and J dropped 2 bases, with 8 bases sitting between them. The CDR3 nucleotides read TGTGCTAGTGGCCGAGACCCCTACGAGCAGTACTTC. This translates into CASGRDPYEQYF.

The chain uses TRBV5-1 and TRBJ2-1, with TRBD2 matching 13 bases. V lost 1 base to trimming and J lost 6 bases; unmatched junction nucleotides: 13. The length of the CDR3 is 19 residues. CDR1 SGHRS and CDR2 YFSETQ come from the germline V gene. The CDR3 nucleotides are TGCGCCAGCAGCTTGACCGGGACTAGCGGGAATGTGTTGTCCAATGAGCAGTTCTTC. This gives the protein CASSLTGTSGNVLSNEQFF.

This clonotype turned up a few times. This rearrangement joins TRBV3-1 to TRBJ2-7; D is possibly TRBD1 or TRBD2 (5 bases each). This CDR3 comprises 15 residues. Per the germline V gene, CDR1 is LGHDT and CDR2 is YNNKEL (reference sequence). V was clipped by 3 bases and J by 1 base, with 13 bases between them. CDR3 sequence (DNA): TGTGCCAGCAGCCACGGAGGTGGGGGATCCTACGAGCAGTACTTC. Its protein product is CASSHGGGGSYEQYF.

At least ten counts were recorded for this clonotype. The rearrangement uses TRBV5-1 and TRBJ2-1, with unresolved D. The CDR3 length is 14 residues. Trimming shortened V by 7 bases and J by 6 bases, and 17 bases separated the two germline ends. CDR1 and CDR2 from the germline V gene are SGHRS and YFSETQ. The DNA for the CDR3 is TGCGCCAGCGGACCAACGAGCGCTTCCAATGAGCAGTTCTTC. Translating it yields CASGPTSASNEQFF.

This clonotype was recorded at least ten times. V usage is TRBV11-3 and J usage is TRBJ2-1, with 9 bases identical to TRBD2. Trimming removed 8 bases from V and 4 bases from J; junction bases left unmatched: 9. Germline lookup yields CDR1 SGHNT and CDR2 YENEEA. The CDR3 contains 15 residues. The CDR3: CASSKRREGYNEQFF. The CDR3 coding sequence is TGTGCCAGCTCGAAGCGGCGGGAGGGTTACAATGAGCAGTTCTTC. Together with reference TRBV11-3 and TRBJ2-1, the CDR3 gives the full variable domain: EAGVVQSPRYKIIEKKQPVAFWCNPISGHNTLYWYLQNLGQGPELLIRYENEEAVDDSQLPKDRFSAERLKGVDSTLKIQPAELGDSAVYLCASSKRREGYNEQFFGPGTRLTVL.

This clonotype was seen a few times. The V gene is TRBV7-8, the J gene TRBJ2-3, with D uncertain. From germline, CDR1 is SGHVS and CDR2 FQNEAQ. V lost 5 bases and J 4 bases, leaving 13 bases between the germline ends. The CDR3 loop spans 14 amino acids. CDR3 in amino acids: CASSASSLADTQYF. CDR3 bases: TGTGCCAGCAGCGCCTCGAGTCTTGCAGATACGCAGTATTTT.

In this sample, this clonotype turned up many times. The gene calls are TRBV28 and TRBJ2-2, with D hard to call. The germline gives CDR1 MDHEN, CDR2 SYDVKM. V was shortened by 7 bases and J by 5 bases, with 11 bases between the two germline ends. This CDR3 comprises 13 residues. Here the CDR3 DNA reads TGTGCCAGCAACCACCAATGGACCGGGGAGCTGTTTTTT. Amino acids: CASNHQWTGELFF.

This clonotype was observed at least ten times. This rearrangement joins TRBV20-1 to TRBJ2-7, with a weak D call TRBD1 (6 bases). The CDR3 consists of 13 residues. The germline gives CDR1 DFQATT, CDR2 SNEGSKA (reference sequence). Trimming removed 3 bases from V and 4 bases from J, with 13 bases in between. The CDR3 protein is CSASGQSPYEQYF. For the CDR3, the DNA is TGCAGTGCTAGCGGACAGAGTCCGTACGAGCAGTACTTC.

The rearrangement joins TRBV6-1 to TRBJ1-6; no reliable D call. Trimming shortened V by 5 bases and J by 6 bases, and 11 bases separated the two germline ends. Germline values: CDR1 MNHNS, CDR2 SASEGT. This CDR3 has 14 amino acids. CDR3 sequence reads: CASSPPDSNSPLHF. The CDR3 DNA sequence: TGTGCCAGCAGTCCCCCGGACTCTAATTCACCCCTCCACTTT.

The chain combines TRBV20-1 with TRBJ2-1; D is perhaps TRBD2 (5 bases). The V gene lost 1 base and the J gene lost 0 bases, with 13 bases spanning the gap. This CDR3 is 16 amino acids long. Germline lookup yields CDR1 DFQATT and CDR2 SNEGSKA (reference sequence). The CDR3 loop is CSARGPAESSYNEQFF. CDR3 sequence (DNA): TGCAGTGCTAGAGGGCCAGCGGAAAGCTCCTACAATGAGCAGTTCTTC.

This clonotype occurred many times. J is TRBJ2-1 and V is TRBV7-9; maybe TRBD2 (6 bases). V was pared by 5 bases and J by 12 bases, with 11 bases between. CDR1 and CDR2 (germline): SEHNR, FQNEAQ (reference sequence). The CDR3 totals 11 residues. CDR3 loop: CASSATRGQFF. DNA of the CDR3: TGTGCCAGCAGCGCGACTAGGGGGCAGTTCTTC.

The chain links TRBV15 to TRBJ2-1, with 12 bases fitting TRBD2. Trimming removed 0 bases from V and 8 bases from J; junction bases left unmatched: 8. This CDR3 region has 17 residues. CDR1 LNHNV and CDR2 YYDKDF come from the germline V gene (reference sequence). The CDR3: CATSRDTLAGGPDEQFF. The CDR3 DNA sequence: TGTGCCACCAGCAGAGATACCCTAGCGGGAGGGCCGGATGAGCAGTTCTTC.

This clonotype was counted a few times. The rearrangement joins TRBV7-2 to TRBJ2-4; no definite D call. The CDR3 totals 14 residues. The ends were cut back, 4 bases at V and 1 base at J, with 8 bases in the middle. CDR1 is SGHTA and CDR2 is FQGNSA in the germline V gene. The DNA of the CDR3 is TGTGCCAGCAGCTCGGGTGGTGCCAAAAACATTCAGTACTTC. Protein: CASSSGGAKNIQYF.

The chain combines TRBV6-2 or TRBV6-3 with TRBJ2-5; no clear D. Trimming left V 5 bases short and J 0 bases short, with 7 bases between. The CDR3 is 13 residues long. CDR1 is MNHEY and CDR2 is SVGEGT in the germline V gene. The CDR3 protein is CASSHPHQETQYF. The CDR3 DNA follows: TGTGCCAGCAGTCATCCGCACCAAGAGACCCAGTACTTC.

Ten or more counts support this clonotype. CDR3 bases: TGTGCCAGCAGCTCTATGGCGTTGGGCACTGAAGCTTTCTTT. Its translation is CASSSMALGTEAFF. This chain links TRBV7-9 with TRBJ1-1; no clear D gene. This CDR3 contains 14 residues. Germline V gene lookup returns CDR1 SEHNR and CDR2 FQNEAQ (reference sequence). The germline V and J ends were trimmed by 4 bases and 4 bases, with 13 bases remaining between them. The whole variable domain, remainder taken from reference TRBV7-9 and TRBJ1-1, is DTGVSQNPRHKITKRGQNVTFRCDPISEHNRLYWYRQTLGQGPEFLTYFQNEAQLEKSRLLSDRFSAERPKGSFSTLEIQRTEQGDSAMYLCASSSMALGTEAFFGQGTRLTVV.

This clonotype was seen only a few times. The V call is TRBV28, the J call TRBJ1-2; 7 nucleotides agree with TRBD1. Germline V gives CDR1 MDHEN, CDR2 SYDVKM. V shed 5 bases, J shed 8 bases, and the junction held 8 bases outside the gene matches. The CDR3 runs to 13 residues. CDR3 amino acids: CASSDATGFGYTF. In DNA, the CDR3 is TGTGCCAGCAGTGACGCGACAGGGTTCGGCTACACCTTC.

This rearrangement joins TRBV4-2 to TRBJ1-1; TRBD1 is a possible D gene (6 bases). V lost 1 base, J lost 4 bases, and 13 bases lay in between. CDR3 size: 15 residues. The germline V gene encodes CDR1 LGHNA and CDR2 YNFKEQ. The CDR3: CASSQAGAWGTEAFF. The CDR3 DNA follows: TGTGCCAGCAGCCAAGCAGGGGCGTGGGGCACTGAAGCTTTCTTT.

A few counts support this clonotype. This chain links TRBV6-5 with TRBJ1-4; D not certain. This CDR3 comprises 14 residues. The V end was cut by 2 bases, the J end by 3 bases, with 7 bases between. Germline lookup yields CDR1 MNHEY and CDR2 SVGAGI. In DNA form, the CDR3 reads TGTGCCAGCAGTTACAGGGCGGCTAATGAAAAACTGTTTTTT. Translated: CASSYRAANEKLFF.

This clonotype was observed at least ten times. The rearrangement joins TRBV28 to TRBJ2-3; D remains unclear. V lost 7 bases, J lost 2 bases, and 7 bases lay in between. The V gene's germline CDR1 is MDHEN and CDR2 SYDVKM. The CDR3 runs to 12 residues. In DNA form, the CDR3 reads TGTGCCAGCATCACTGACACAGATACGCAGTATTTT. It translates to CASITDTDTQYF.

The sample holds many counts of this clonotype. The V call is TRBV3-1, the J call TRBJ1-1; TRBD1 aligns across 11 bases. V dropped 2 bases and J dropped 10; count of bases not matched to a gene: 6. Germline assignment: CDR1 LGHDT and CDR2 YNNKEL (reference sequence). This CDR3 comprises 14 residues. In DNA form, the CDR3 reads TGTGCCAGCAGCCAATCCGGGACAGGGGGACGAGCTTTCTTT. It codes for CASSQSGTGGRAFF.

This clonotype was observed once. This chain joins TRBV6-5 and TRBJ2-3; D is undetermined. Trimming shortened V by 0 bases and J by 2 bases, and 9 bases separated the two germline ends. This CDR3 spans 15 amino acids. Germline values: CDR1 MNHEY, CDR2 SVGAGI. CDR3 residues: CASSYSSRVTDTQYF. Here the CDR3 DNA reads TGTGCCAGCAGTTACTCTAGTCGAGTCACAGATACGCAGTATTTT.

This clonotype was found many times. This chain joins TRBV7-3 and TRBJ2-3; 10 nucleotides line up with TRBD1. The ends lost 5 bases at V and 5 bases at J; junction bases unmatched: 4. Germline CDR1 and CDR2: SGHTA and FQGTGA. The CDR3 covers 14 residues. CDR3 DNA: TGTGCCAGCAGCCCCGGACAGGGGGTAGATACGCAGTATTTT. It specifies CASSPGQGVDTQYF.

Notes on this clonotype: Only one base separates this from a far larger clonotype, so it likely reflects a read error. The J gene is TRBJ2-1, the V gene TRBV28, with 13 bases lining up with TRBD2. CDR1 is MDHEN and CDR2 is SYDVKM in the germline V gene. This CDR3 contains 14 residues. Here the CDR3 reads CASSSGLAGETRYF. The CDR3 region has the DNA TGTGCCAGCAGCTCCGGACTAGCGGGAGAGACCCGGTACTTC.

This clonotype has a handful of counts. The chain couples TRBV5-1 to TRBJ1-2, with 7 bases lining up with TRBD1. The CDR3 runs 15 residues. The J segment lost 5 bases and the V segment lost 4 bases, leaving 11 bases of the junction unmatched. The germline CDR1 and CDR2 sequences are SGHRS and YFSETQ. The CDR3 reads CASSPRTGTAYGYTF. The CDR3 nucleotides read TGCGCCAGCAGCCCCCGCACCGGGACAGCATATGGCTACACCTTC.

The rearrangement joins TRBV20-1 to TRBJ1-1; the D gene is possibly TRBD1 (5 bases). This CDR3 spans 13 amino acids. CDR1 and CDR2 from the germline V gene are DFQATT and SNEGSKA (reference sequence). Deletions cut 5 bases from V and 4 bases from J, with 14 bases between. In nucleotides, the CDR3 is TGCAGTGCTCGTCCGGGACCGGGCACTGAAGCTTTCTTT. It specifies CSARPGPGTEAFF.

There are many counts of this clonotype. The chain recombines TRBV11-2 with TRBJ2-7, with TRBD2 matching 11 bases. V lost 2 bases and J lost 2; bases outside the gene matches: 11. Germline CDR1 SGHAT, CDR2 FQNNGV. The CDR3 contains 18 residues. The CDR3 DNA is TGTGCCAGCAGCTTAACTAGGCCTAGCGGGAGGCGCCCCTACGAGCAGTACTTC. Residues: CASSLTRPSGRRPYEQYF.

This clonotype was observed many times. This chain connects TRBV11-1 to TRBJ1-1; 8 bases fit TRBD1. The CDR3 runs 14 residues. The junction had 7 bases not matched to a gene; V was cut back by 6 bases and J by 4 bases. Germline assignment: CDR1 SGHAT and CDR2 FQDESV (reference sequence). The DNA for the CDR3 is TGTGCCAGCAGTATTAGACAGGGGAGCACTGAAGCTTTCTTT. This sequence encodes CASSIRQGSTEAFF.